This T cell receptor (beta chain) emerged from a study of long-term antiretroviral therapy in people with HIV. V dropped 1 base and J dropped 9 bases, with 16 bases sitting between them. In germline, CDR1 is LGHNA, CDR2 YSLEER. This CDR3 spans 15 amino acids. The authors ran the immunoSEQ assay, v3.0, at survey level. Profiled with immunoSEQ multiplex PCR; TCRdb holds only in-frame clones, not every one. This repertoire shows more than 25,000 clones, roughly 87% found once; its top ten account for more than 0.9%. Study-wide points: The ART regimens used between the mid-2000s and the late 2010s may be less effective than current ones.

About this clone itself: Its antigen is not known.

The receptor comes from a man in his fifties or sixties with HIV. The sample was unsorted PBMCs, taken 2 years after starting antiretroviral therapy. The chain couples TRBV4-3 to TRBJ2-1; TRBD1 or TRBD2 may be the D gene (5 bases each). Here the CDR3 reads CASSQVVGVESEQFF. CDR3 nucleotide sequence: TGCGCCAGCAGCCAAGTAGTGGGGGTTGAGAGTGAGCAGTTCTTC.